This TCR beta chain was identified during a study of technical replicates of blood from a handful of donors. This table comes from immunoSEQ multiplex PCR, and its TCRdb copy is limited to in-frame clones, with some not included. This table holds 70,000 to 75,000 clones, over 90% found once. The source material was T cells isolated from PBMCs. The receptor was derived from a human donor in good health.

Here the CDR3 reads CSVEGLAGHNEQFF. CDR3 in DNA: TGCAGCGTTGAAGGACTAGCGGGTCACAATGAGCAGTTCTTC. The chain recombines TRBV29-1 with TRBJ2-1; 10 bases line up with TRBD2. The ends lost 1 base at V and 5 bases at J; junction bases unmatched: 2. Germline CDR1 SQVTM, CDR2 ANQGSEA. The CDR3 spans 14 residues.